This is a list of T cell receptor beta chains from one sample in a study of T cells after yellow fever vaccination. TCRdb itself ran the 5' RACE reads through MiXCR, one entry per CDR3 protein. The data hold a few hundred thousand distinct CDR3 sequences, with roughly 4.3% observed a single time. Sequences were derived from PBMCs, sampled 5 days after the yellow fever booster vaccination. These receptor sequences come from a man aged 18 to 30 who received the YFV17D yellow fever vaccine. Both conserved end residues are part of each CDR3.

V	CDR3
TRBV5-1	CASGLGKGLYGYTF
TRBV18	CASSPKTPTSGGPGELFF
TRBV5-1	CASSFDGGTKNIQYF
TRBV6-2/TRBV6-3	CASRETVSYEQYF
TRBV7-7	CASSPGPGSSYEQYF
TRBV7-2	CASSRTSGIKGETQYF
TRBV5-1	CASSLDGGLSTEAFF
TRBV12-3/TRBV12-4	CASSWALGTQYF
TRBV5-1	CASSLDPSNQPQHF
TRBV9	CASSVVGYAGAGTGELFF
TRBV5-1	CASSLAPRQANSPLHF
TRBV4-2	CASSQDLGWGGETQYF
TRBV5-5	CASSFILTVSGPAWVNEQFF
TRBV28	CASSYPGTVSEKLFF
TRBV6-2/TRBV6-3	CASSWISSNQPQHF
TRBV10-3	CAISQEGNQPQHF
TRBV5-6	CASSQSSGTDYNEQFF
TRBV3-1	CASSPTPAPSEVVYEQYF
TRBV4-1	CASSQDSGQSWPYEQYF
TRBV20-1	CSARVGVGAEQFF
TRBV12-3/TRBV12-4	CASSFTRSRSEQYF
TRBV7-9	CASSSGGGSLNEQFF
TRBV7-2	CASEGGGTDTQYF